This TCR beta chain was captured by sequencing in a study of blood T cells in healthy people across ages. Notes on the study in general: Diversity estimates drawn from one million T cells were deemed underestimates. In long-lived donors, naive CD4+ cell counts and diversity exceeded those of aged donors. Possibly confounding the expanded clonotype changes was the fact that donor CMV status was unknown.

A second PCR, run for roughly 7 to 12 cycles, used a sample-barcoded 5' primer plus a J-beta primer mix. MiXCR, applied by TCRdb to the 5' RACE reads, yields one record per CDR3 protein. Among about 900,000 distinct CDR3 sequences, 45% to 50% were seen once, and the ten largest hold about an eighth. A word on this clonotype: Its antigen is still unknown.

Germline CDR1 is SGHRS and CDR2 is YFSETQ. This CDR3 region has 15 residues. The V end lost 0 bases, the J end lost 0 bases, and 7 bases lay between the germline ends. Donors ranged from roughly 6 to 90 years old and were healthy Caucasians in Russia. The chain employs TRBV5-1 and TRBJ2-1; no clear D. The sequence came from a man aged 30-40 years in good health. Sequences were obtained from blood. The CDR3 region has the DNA TGCGCCAGCAGCTTGGACAAAAACTCCTACAATGAGCAGTTCTTC. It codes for CASSLDKNSYNEQFF. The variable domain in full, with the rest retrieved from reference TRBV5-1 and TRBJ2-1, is KAGVTQTPRYLIKTRGQQVTLSCSPISGHRSVSWYQQTPGQGLQFLFEYFSETQRNKGNFPGRFSGRQFSNSRSEMNVSTLELGDSALYLCASSLDKNSYNEQFFGPGTRLTVL.